This section outlines one T cell receptor (beta chain) sequence together with its context. Its antigen is unknown. Nothing much larger sits one base from this clone, and base qualities are not available. The data are from a study of metastatic and nonmetastatic thyroid tumors (dated by TCRdb to 2018 to 2021). About the full investigation: The researchers compared repertoires between peripheral blood samples and tumor or nodule tissue samples from patients with malignant or benign thyroid disease. Study-wide conclusions, independent of this receptor: TCR beta diversity was reported as significantly higher in malignant tumors than in benign nodules, in both blood and tumor samples.

No treatment had been received by any patient before thyroid surgery. Patient clinical samples collected from about 2012 to 2019 were retrospectively analysed using T-cell receptor beta sequencing. The V end loses 0 bases and the J end loses 3 bases, and a stretch of 9 bases separates them. The CDR3 starts with the cysteine, ends with the phenylalanine, and has 14 residues. The entry retains the CDR3 DNA only, 42 bases that are in frame from base 1. CDR1 and CDR2 are drawn from the germline V gene: MRHNA, SNTAGT. Libraries were made using PCR. The data were produced on an Illumina HiSeq 4000. The TCR beta-chain CDR3 region of each patient was profiled by high-throughput sequencing. Per the authors' processing: Drawing on CDR3 differences between clinicopathological groups, the researchers built a classifier meant to tell apart patients with distant-metastatic papillary thyroid cancer. The Shannon index was used to assess repertoire diversity, and the Morisita-Horn index was used to assess tumor-blood repertoire similarity. TCRdb reanalyzed the raw reads on its own, using fastp at Q25 for trimming and MiXCR for clone calling, and kept in-frame beta chains. The authors' filters were not applied to this entry. Here the sample has some 35,000 clones; about 30% occur a single time. Jointly, the top ten make up approximately 11% of the sample.

Rearrangement joined TRBV6-4 to TRBJ2-7; the D gene cannot be resolved reliably. This TCR derives from a male donor with papillary thyroid cancer or a benign thyroid nodule (not recorded which). Some clones in this sample may be carry-over from other donors' samples. The specimen sequenced was blood. The DNA reads TGTGCCAGCAGTGACTCGGACGGCAGCTACGAGCAGTACTTC. Translation gives CASSDSDGSYEQYF.